This is a list of T cell receptor beta chains from one sample in a study of blood T cell repertoires in COVID-19. The repertoire was sequenced with immunoSEQ multiplex PCR; TCRdb's copy has only in-frame clones and lacks some. In the table there are about 370,000 clones, over 75% of which are singletons. The sequenced sample consisted of PBMCs or T cells enriched from blood (not recorded which). Receptors originate from a man between 18 and 35 years old who had recovered from COVID-19. CDR3s include the opening cysteine and the closing phenylalanine or tryptophan. Fields, in order: clone size, J gene, CDR3 length, V gene, D gene, CDR3 DNA, CDR3 protein. The D gene is left open where the match is weak. Some rows mark clone size as missing; the rest say once, few, many or name a class of expanded clone.

abundance: once
j_gene: TRBJ2-7
len: 14
v_gene: TRBV19
d_gene: TRBD1
CDR3nt: TGTGCCAGTCACTTGTCCGGGACAGGGAACGAGCAGTACTTC
CDR3aa: CASHLSGTGNEQYF

abundance: -
j_gene: TRBJ2-5
len: 16
v_gene: TRBV11-2
d_gene: -
CDR3nt: TGTGCCAGCAGCCCGATGGCAGGGGCGGATGGAGAGACCCAGTACTTC
CDR3aa: CASSPMAGADGETQYF

abundance: -
j_gene: TRBJ2-2
len: 21
v_gene: TRBV12-5
d_gene: TRBD2
CDR3nt: TGTGCTAGTGGACCTGATCCCGGGACTAGCGGGAGGAGGTTTAAGGCCGGGGAGCTGTTTTTT
CDR3aa: CASGPDPGTSGRRFKAGELFF

abundance: -
j_gene: TRBJ2-5
len: 16
v_gene: TRBV27
d_gene: TRBD2
CDR3nt: TGTGCCAGCAGTTTTAGTTTTAGCGGGATACAAGAGACCCAGTACTTC
CDR3aa: CASSFSFSGIQETQYF

abundance: -
j_gene: TRBJ2-3
len: 14
v_gene: TRBV30
d_gene: -
CDR3nt: TGTGCCTGGAGTGTCGGGGTTTCCACAGATACGCAGTATTTT
CDR3aa: CAWSVGVSTDTQYF

abundance: -
j_gene: TRBJ2-3
len: 17
v_gene: TRBV5-5
d_gene: TRBD2
CDR3nt: TGTGCCAGCAGCTTGTCAAGGGCTAGCGGGGGGGCAGATACGCAGTATTTT
CDR3aa: CASSLSRASGGADTQYF

abundance: -
j_gene: TRBJ2-7
len: 13
v_gene: TRBV29-1
d_gene: TRBD2
CDR3nt: TGCAGCGTTACGTGGGGGGGGGACTACGAGCAGTACTTC
CDR3aa: CSVTWGGDYEQYF

abundance: -
j_gene: TRBJ1-2
len: 13
v_gene: TRBV2
d_gene: -
CDR3nt: TGTGCCAGCATTATGGAGGCTAACTATGGCTACACCTTC
CDR3aa: CASIMEANYGYTF

abundance: -
j_gene: TRBJ2-1
len: 15
v_gene: TRBV4-1
d_gene: TRBD2
CDR3nt: TGCGCCAGCAGCTCCCGGACTAGCTCGGGTAATGAGCAGTTCTTC
CDR3aa: CASSSRTSSGNEQFF

abundance: -
j_gene: TRBJ2-7
len: 14
v_gene: TRBV3-1/TRBV3-2
d_gene: -
CDR3nt: TGTGCCAGCAGCCCTGCAGTATCTTCCTACGAGCAGTACTTC
CDR3aa: CASSPAVSSYEQYF

abundance: -
j_gene: TRBJ2-1
len: 16
v_gene: TRBV6-5
d_gene: TRBD1
CDR3nt: TGTGCCAGCAGTTACTCTACAGGGGGCTTCTACAATGAGCAGTTCTTC
CDR3aa: CASSYSTGGFYNEQFF

abundance: -
j_gene: TRBJ1-6
len: 16
v_gene: TRBV28
d_gene: TRBD1
CDR3nt: TGTGCCAGCACCCCCTTGGACAGGGGGCCTAATTCACCCCTCCACTTT
CDR3aa: CASTPLDRGPNSPLHF

abundance: -
j_gene: TRBJ2-5
len: 15
v_gene: TRBV4-3
d_gene: -
CDR3nt: TGCGCCAGCAGCCAAGACCCGGGAGTTAGCGAGACCCAGTACTTC
CDR3aa: CASSQDPGVSETQYF

abundance: -
j_gene: TRBJ2-4
len: 15
v_gene: TRBV18
d_gene: -
CDR3nt: TGTGCCAGCTCACCGGGGAGTCGGGCCAAAAACATTCAGTACTTC
CDR3aa: CASSPGSRAKNIQYF

abundance: -
j_gene: TRBJ1-3
len: 16
v_gene: TRBV4-3
d_gene: -
CDR3nt: TGCGCCAGCAGCCAAGATGGCGGGGGGCCTGGAAACACCATATATTTT
CDR3aa: CASSQDGGGPGNTIYF

abundance: -
j_gene: TRBJ1-2
len: 15
v_gene: TRBV5-1
d_gene: TRBD1
CDR3nt: TGCGCCAGCAGTCCCGACAGGGGGGATTTCTATGGCTACACCTTC
CDR3aa: CASSPDRGDFYGYTF

abundance: -
j_gene: TRBJ2-7
len: 14
v_gene: TRBV6-5
d_gene: TRBD2
CDR3nt: TGTGCCAGCAGTCCCGGGACGGGAGGGGTTCAGCAGTACTTC
CDR3aa: CASSPGTGGVQQYF

abundance: -
j_gene: TRBJ1-4
len: 16
v_gene: TRBV11-2
d_gene: -
CDR3nt: TGTGCCAGCAGCTTAGTATCTGGCGGAATAGGTGAAAAACTGTTTTTT
CDR3aa: CASSLVSGGIGEKLFF

abundance: -
j_gene: TRBJ1-2
len: 13
v_gene: TRBV6-5
d_gene: -
CDR3nt: TGTGCCAGCAGTCCCCAGGGGCTTAGGGGCTACACCTTC
CDR3aa: CASSPQGLRGYTF

abundance: -
j_gene: TRBJ1-5
len: 13
v_gene: TRBV24-1
d_gene: -
CDR3nt: TGTGCCACCAGTGGCGGGGGAGGCCAGCCCCAGCATTTT
CDR3aa: CATSGGGGQPQHF

abundance: -
j_gene: TRBJ2-7
len: 13
v_gene: TRBV4-3
d_gene: -
CDR3nt: TGCGCCAGCAGCCAAGATCGGGCAGGGATCCAGTACTTC
CDR3aa: CASSQDRAGIQYF

abundance: few
j_gene: TRBJ1-6
len: 15
v_gene: TRBV2
d_gene: -
CDR3nt: TGTGCCAGCAGTGACGGCAGACTAGATAATTCACCCCTCCACTTT
CDR3aa: CASSDGRLDNSPLHF

abundance: -
j_gene: TRBJ2-2
len: 16
v_gene: TRBV4-1
d_gene: TRBD2
CDR3nt: TGCGCCAGCAGCCTTTTCGCGGGAGAGAACACCGGGGAGCTGTTTTTT
CDR3aa: CASSLFAGENTGELFF

abundance: once
j_gene: TRBJ2-1
len: 18
v_gene: TRBV10-1
d_gene: TRBD1
CDR3nt: TGCGCCAGCAGTACAGGAAGGGTCCGGGACAGGGAGGGGAATGAGCAGTTCTTC
CDR3aa: CASSTGRVRDREGNEQFF

abundance: once
j_gene: TRBJ1-1
len: 14
v_gene: TRBV6-5
d_gene: -
CDR3nt: TGTGCCAGCAGTTCGTCCAGAGGGCAAACTGAAGCTTTCTTT
CDR3aa: CASSSSRGQTEAFF

abundance: -
j_gene: TRBJ2-2
len: 19
v_gene: TRBV18
d_gene: TRBD2
CDR3nt: TGTGCCAGCTCACCGCGGGAGGCTAATAGGGCTACGAACACCGGGGAGCTGTTTTTT
CDR3aa: CASSPREANRATNTGELFF

abundance: -
j_gene: TRBJ1-2
len: 13
v_gene: TRBV5-4
d_gene: -
CDR3nt: TGTGCCAGCAGCCCTGGACACAGATATGGCTACACCTTC
CDR3aa: CASSPGHRYGYTF

abundance: -
j_gene: TRBJ1-4
len: 16
v_gene: TRBV11-2
d_gene: -
CDR3nt: TGTGCCAGCAGCTCTAGCCCTCGTGGGTCGGGTGAAAAACTGTTTTTT
CDR3aa: CASSSSPRGSGEKLFF

abundance: -
j_gene: TRBJ2-1
len: 15
v_gene: TRBV9
d_gene: TRBD2
CDR3nt: TGTGCCAGCAGCGTGAGCGGGGGAAACTACAATGAGCAGTTCTTC
CDR3aa: CASSVSGGNYNEQFF

abundance: -
j_gene: TRBJ1-1
len: 14
v_gene: TRBV28
d_gene: -
CDR3nt: TGTGCCAGCAGTTTAGGACAGCGTCACACTGAAGCTTTCTTT
CDR3aa: CASSLGQRHTEAFF

abundance: -
j_gene: TRBJ2-2
len: 14
v_gene: TRBV3-1/TRBV3-2
d_gene: -
CDR3nt: TGTGCCAGCAGCCAAGACTGGCTCACCGGGGAGCTGTTTTTT
CDR3aa: CASSQDWLTGELFF

abundance: -
j_gene: TRBJ1-2
len: 15
v_gene: TRBV11-2
d_gene: TRBD1
CDR3nt: TGTGCCAGCAGCTCTTCAGGGACAGCGCCCTATGGCTACACCTTC
CDR3aa: CASSSSGTAPYGYTF

abundance: -
j_gene: TRBJ2-7
len: 15
v_gene: TRBV6-5
d_gene: -
CDR3nt: TGTGCCAGCACCCTCCCGTTCGGGGGTTCTAACGAGCAGTACTTC
CDR3aa: CASTLPFGGSNEQYF

abundance: -
j_gene: TRBJ2-3
len: 14
v_gene: TRBV27
d_gene: -
CDR3nt: TGTGCCAGCAGTCTGCCAGGGGGCACAGATACGCAGTATTTT
CDR3aa: CASSLPGGTDTQYF

abundance: -
j_gene: TRBJ2-1
len: 16
v_gene: TRBV15
d_gene: TRBD2
CDR3nt: TGTGCCACCAGCAGTGGGCGGGAGGGCCCTGTGGATGAGCAGTTCTTC
CDR3aa: CATSSGREGPVDEQFF

abundance: -
j_gene: TRBJ2-4
len: 15
v_gene: TRBV7-9
d_gene: -
CDR3nt: TGTGCCAGCAGCTTAGAGACAGGTTGGAAAAACATTCAGTACTTC
CDR3aa: CASSLETGWKNIQYF

abundance: -
j_gene: TRBJ2-3
len: 16
v_gene: TRBV4-2
d_gene: TRBD2
CDR3nt: TGTGCCAGCAGCCGGTCGGGACTAGCGGGCACAGATACGCAGTATTTT
CDR3aa: CASSRSGLAGTDTQYF

abundance: few
j_gene: TRBJ2-2
len: 16
v_gene: TRBV7-3
d_gene: TRBD1
CDR3nt: TGTGCCAGCAGCTCCTACGGGACAGCGAACACCGGGGAGCTGTTTTTT
CDR3aa: CASSSYGTANTGELFF

abundance: once
j_gene: TRBJ1-1
len: 15
v_gene: TRBV5-1
d_gene: -
CDR3nt: TGCGCCAGCAGCCCCTCCCCGGGGAGATACACTGAAGCTTTCTTT
CDR3aa: CASSPSPGRYTEAFF

abundance: -
j_gene: TRBJ2-1
len: 14
v_gene: TRBV4-3
d_gene: -
CDR3nt: TGCGCCAGCAGCAATCTCCCAGGGCGCAATGAGCAGTTCTTC
CDR3aa: CASSNLPGRNEQFF

abundance: -
j_gene: TRBJ1-3
len: 14
v_gene: TRBV28
d_gene: TRBD1
CDR3nt: TGTGCCAGCAGTCGGGACAGGCCTGGAAACACCATATATTTT
CDR3aa: CASSRDRPGNTIYF

abundance: once
j_gene: TRBJ2-2
len: 16
v_gene: TRBV19
d_gene: TRBD1
CDR3nt: TGTGCCAGTAGCCAAACAGGGGGGTTAAAGACCGGGGAGCTGTTTTTT
CDR3aa: CASSQTGGLKTGELFF

abundance: -
j_gene: TRBJ2-2
len: 18
v_gene: TRBV11-2
d_gene: TRBD1
CDR3nt: TGTGCCAGCAGCCCAAATCCCTGGGACAGCCTGAACACCGGGGAGCTGTTTTTT
CDR3aa: CASSPNPWDSLNTGELFF

abundance: -
j_gene: TRBJ2-1
len: 18
v_gene: TRBV13
d_gene: TRBD2
CDR3nt: TGTGCCAGCAGCCAGTCGGGGACTAGCAGGAGCTCCTACAATGAGCAGTTCTTC
CDR3aa: CASSQSGTSRSSYNEQFF

abundance: -
j_gene: TRBJ1-5
len: 11
v_gene: TRBV6-5
d_gene: -
CDR3nt: TGTGCCAGCAGCCTACAGGGGCCCCAGCATTTT
CDR3aa: CASSLQGPQHF

abundance: few
j_gene: TRBJ2-1
len: 15
v_gene: TRBV4-2
d_gene: -
CDR3nt: TGTGCCAGCAGCCTAGAAGTAGCAGCTTACAATGAGCAGTTCTTC
CDR3aa: CASSLEVAAYNEQFF

abundance: once
j_gene: TRBJ1-2
len: 11
v_gene: TRBV10-3
d_gene: -
CDR3nt: TGTGCCATACAGGGCGGCTATGGCTACACCTTC
CDR3aa: CAIQGGYGYTF

abundance: -
j_gene: TRBJ2-3
len: 17
v_gene: TRBV7-6
d_gene: TRBD2
CDR3nt: TGTGCCAGCAGCTTACTCGTCGCTAGCGGGAGGGAAGATACGCAGTATTTT
CDR3aa: CASSLLVASGREDTQYF

abundance: -
j_gene: TRBJ2-5
len: 13
v_gene: TRBV29-1
d_gene: -
CDR3nt: TGCAGCGTTGAAGGGGGCAGTAGGGAGACCCAGTACTTC
CDR3aa: CSVEGGSRETQYF

abundance: -
j_gene: TRBJ1-5
len: 19
v_gene: TRBV5-3
d_gene: -
CDR3nt: TGTGCCAGAAGCTTTCAGAACAGGGCGTTCTTCGAGAGCAATCAGCCCCAGCATTTT
CDR3aa: CARSFQNRAFFESNQPQHF